Given below is one T cell receptor (beta chain) in context. Its antigen remains unknown. This specimen comes from a study of long-term antiretroviral therapy in people with HIV. Study-level results: Dating from about 2004 to 2017, the blood was possibly obtained under older ART regimens. Once patients were on ART, diversity went higher but still fell short of transplant donor controls.

The germline CDR1 and CDR2 sequences are MGHRA and YSYEKL. The CDR3 sequence is 17 residues long. Trimming at V came to 1 base and at J to 3 bases, leaving 9 bases not matched to a gene. Run at survey level, the immunoSEQ assay was version v3.0. Some clones are missing from TCRdb's copy, which holds only in-frame ones; the method was immunoSEQ multiplex PCR. Here the sample spans roughly 40,000 clones, 86% being singletons. The receptor comes from a woman younger than 35 with HIV. The chain couples TRBV4-1 to TRBJ2-3; TRBD2 matches at 8 bases. Here the sequenced sample was unsorted PBMCs, taken just before starting antiretroviral therapy. The CDR3 region is CASSQAGGGRRTDTQYF. The CDR3, as DNA: TGCGCCAGCAGCCAAGCCGGAGGCGGGAGGAGAACAGATACGCAGTATTTT.